The rows below give T cell receptor beta chains drawn from one sample of a study of cytomegalovirus exposure and HLA in healthy donors. Libraries were prepared by immunoSEQ multiplex PCR; TCRdb keeps only in-frame clonotypes and omits some of them. The sample lists over 150,000 clones, roughly 70% occurring once. The sample taken for sequencing was PBMCs. These receptors all stem from a woman between 35 and 50 years old in good health and CMV-seropositive. The CDR3 runs from the conserved cysteine through the conserved F or W. D genes are given only for firm matches. For some rows the clone size is stated as once, few or many, or as a class when expanded; others skip it.

D gene,V gene,J gene,clone size,CDR3 DNA,CDR3 protein
.,TRBV2,TRBJ2-4,.,TGTGCCAGCAGGGCAAAGACAGCGTCCGAAAACATTCAGTACTTC,CASRAKTASENIQYF
TRBD2,TRBV7-2,TRBJ2-3,.,TGTGCCAGCAGCCCTGAAGGGGCGGGAGGGCCCGCAGATACGCAGTATTTT,CASSPEGAGGPADTQYF
.,TRBV2,TRBJ1-3,.,TGTGCCAGCGGAGTGGTTGAGAACACCATATATTTT,CASGVVENTIYF
TRBD1,TRBV28,TRBJ1-4,.,TGTGCCAGCAGTTACCAGGGGGCAACTAATGAAAAACTGTTTTTT,CASSYQGATNEKLFF
TRBD1,TRBV19,TRBJ2-1,.,TGTGCCAGTAGTATAGACAGGGGGAATGAGCAGTTCTTC,CASSIDRGNEQFF
TRBD1,TRBV7-9,TRBJ1-2,.,TGTGCCAGCAGCTTAGCGGGACAGAACATTATGGCTACCTTC,CASSLAGQNIMATF
.,TRBV5-1,TRBJ1-1,.,TGCGCCAGCAGCTTTGGCCAGGGAGGCACTGAAGCTTTCTTT,CASSFGQGGTEAFF
TRBD1,TRBV9,TRBJ1-1,.,TGTGCCAGCACCCCTCCCGGAGGACAGGGCTTACCTGAAGCTTTCTTT,CASTPPGGQGLPEAFF
TRBD1,TRBV9,TRBJ1-3,.,TGTGCCAGCAGCGTAGTTCCAGGGGGCTTTGCTGGAAACACCATATATTTT,CASSVVPGGFAGNTIYF
.,TRBV4-3,TRBJ2-7,.,TGCGCCAGCAGCCAAGGCCGGGGAAACGAGCAGTACTTC,CASSQGRGNEQYF
TRBD1,TRBV6-5,TRBJ1-2,.,TGTGCCAGCAGTTACTCGGGACAGGGAAATTTTTTTGGCTACACCTTC,CASSYSGQGNFFGYTF
TRBD2,TRBV7-9,TRBJ2-3,.,TGTGCCAGCTCGCTAGCGGGTGCAGATACGCAGTATTTT,CASSLAGADTQYF
TRBD1,TRBV19,TRBJ1-6,.,TGTGCCAGTAGTAGCAGACAGGGAACTTCACCCCTCCACTTT,CASSSRQGTSPLHF
.,TRBV15,TRBJ2-7,.,TGTGCCACCAAGGTGACAGGACTGGACGAGCAGTACTTC,CATKVTGLDEQYF
.,TRBV18,TRBJ1-1,.,TGTGCCAGCTCACAAAACGGACAGTCGAACACTGAAGCTTTCTTT,CASSQNGQSNTEAFF
.,TRBV7-2,TRBJ1-1,.,TGTGCCAGCAGCTTCCTGGGCGGGATGAACACTGAAGCTTTCTTT,CASSFLGGMNTEAFF
TRBD2,TRBV9,TRBJ2-1,.,TGTGCCAGCAGTGCCGGGGGGAACTCCTACAATGAGCAGTTCTTC,CASSAGGNSYNEQFF
TRBD2,TRBV28,TRBJ2-3,.,TGTGCCAGCAGTCGGGAGGGACGTAGCACAGATACGCAGTATTTT,CASSREGRSTDTQYF
TRBD2,TRBV6-5,TRBJ2-3,.,TGTGCCAGCAGGGTGGGGACTAGCACCACAGATACGCAGTATTTT,CASRVGTSTTDTQYF
TRBD1,TRBV5-1,TRBJ1-1,.,TGCGCCAGCAGGGTTGGGACAGTGAACACTGAAGCTTTCTTT,CASRVGTVNTEAFF
TRBD1,TRBV5-1,TRBJ2-6,few,TGCGCCAGCAGCTTGGGGGACAGGTTACTCTCTGGGGCCAACGTCCTGACTTTC,CASSLGDRLLSGANVLTF
.,TRBV29-1,TRBJ2-1,.,TGCAGCGTTGATTCTCAGAGGAGATACAATGAGCAGTTCTTC,CSVDSQRRYNEQFF
.,TRBV5-4,TRBJ2-3,.,TGTGCCAGCAGCACGAGATGGGGGGGCGGGTCAGATACGCAGTATTTT,CASSTRWGGGSDTQYF